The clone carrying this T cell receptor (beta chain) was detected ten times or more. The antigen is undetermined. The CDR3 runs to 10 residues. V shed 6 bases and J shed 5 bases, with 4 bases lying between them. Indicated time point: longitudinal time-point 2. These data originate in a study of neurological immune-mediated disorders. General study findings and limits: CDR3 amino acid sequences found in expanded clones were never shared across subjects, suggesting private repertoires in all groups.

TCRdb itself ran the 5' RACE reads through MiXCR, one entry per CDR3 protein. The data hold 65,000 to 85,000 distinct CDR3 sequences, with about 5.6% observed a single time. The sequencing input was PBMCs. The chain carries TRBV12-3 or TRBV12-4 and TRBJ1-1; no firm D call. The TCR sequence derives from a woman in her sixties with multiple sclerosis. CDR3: CASSRTEAFF. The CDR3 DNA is TGTGCCAGCAGCCGGACTGAAGCTTTCTTT.